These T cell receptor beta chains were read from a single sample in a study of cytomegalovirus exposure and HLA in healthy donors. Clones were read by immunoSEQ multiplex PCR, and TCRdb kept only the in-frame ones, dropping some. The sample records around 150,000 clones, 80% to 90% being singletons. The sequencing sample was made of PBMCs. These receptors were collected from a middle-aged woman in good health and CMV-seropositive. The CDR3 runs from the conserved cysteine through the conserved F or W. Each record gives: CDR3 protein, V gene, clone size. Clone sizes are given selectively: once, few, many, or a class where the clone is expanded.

cdr3_aa: CASINRGVTYEQYF; v_call: TRBV10-2; clone_size: .
cdr3_aa: CASSETTGVGNTEAFF; v_call: TRBV2; clone_size: few
cdr3_aa: CASSWDRSYEQYF; v_call: TRBV28; clone_size: .
cdr3_aa: CASSLWEGAGAFF; v_call: TRBV7-3; clone_size: once
cdr3_aa: CASPPDRGNEKLFF; v_call: TRBV9; clone_size: .
cdr3_aa: CASSLISSYNEQFF; v_call: TRBV5-8; clone_size: .
cdr3_aa: CASSQQRGELFF; v_call: TRBV4-1; clone_size: .
cdr3_aa: CASSTPLPGDEQYF; v_call: TRBV2; clone_size: .
cdr3_aa: CASSLVAGGDNIQYF; v_call: TRBV5-1; clone_size: .
cdr3_aa: CASSPGVAGGNEQFF; v_call: TRBV6-8; clone_size: many
cdr3_aa: CASSLGRTGELFF; v_call: TRBV11-3; clone_size: .
cdr3_aa: CASSTLRQGNYGYTF; v_call: TRBV5-5; clone_size: .
cdr3_aa: CASSLTGTRIQQYF; v_call: TRBV28; clone_size: .
cdr3_aa: CASRDSLNTEAFF; v_call: TRBV2; clone_size: .
cdr3_aa: CASSPRAGERYEQYF; v_call: TRBV5-1; clone_size: .
cdr3_aa: CASSPPKNTEAFF; v_call: TRBV18; clone_size: .
cdr3_aa: CASSSYREGDTQYF; v_call: TRBV11-3; clone_size: .
cdr3_aa: CASSPHPKRNSPLHF; v_call: TRBV28; clone_size: .
cdr3_aa: CASSSRLAGVSLDEQYF; v_call: TRBV27; clone_size: .
cdr3_aa: CASSYSTERGNTIYF; v_call: TRBV6-5; clone_size: .
cdr3_aa: CAASRDRAGGTEAFF; v_call: TRBV19; clone_size: .
cdr3_aa: CASSTGYQPQHF; v_call: TRBV6-5; clone_size: .
cdr3_aa: CASRPQDREHYGYTF; v_call: TRBV28; clone_size: .
cdr3_aa: CASRAGDTNEKLFF; v_call: TRBV2; clone_size: .
cdr3_aa: CASSLESDWYFTDTQYF; v_call: TRBV7-2; clone_size: .
cdr3_aa: CASSLTSGRADEQFF; v_call: TRBV7-2; clone_size: .